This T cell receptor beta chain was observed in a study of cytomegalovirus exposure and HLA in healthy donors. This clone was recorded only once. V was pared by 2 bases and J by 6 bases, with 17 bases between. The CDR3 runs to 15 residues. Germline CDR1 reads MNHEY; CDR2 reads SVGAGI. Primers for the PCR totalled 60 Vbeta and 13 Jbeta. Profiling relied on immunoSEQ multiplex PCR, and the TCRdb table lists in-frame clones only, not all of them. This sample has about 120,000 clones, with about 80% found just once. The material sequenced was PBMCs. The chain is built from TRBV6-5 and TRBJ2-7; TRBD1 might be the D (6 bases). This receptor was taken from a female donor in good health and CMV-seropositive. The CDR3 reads CASSYGQGSPREQYF. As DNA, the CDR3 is TGTGCCAGCAGTTACGGTCAGGGGTCCCCTCGCGAGCAGTACTTC.